This T cell receptor (beta chain) was recovered during a study of T cells and Merkel cell carcinoma outcomes. Overall study results and limits: Repertoire plus T-cell density reportedly predicted Merkel cell carcinoma outcomes.

Details on this clone: Its antigen is unknown.

TCRdb's copy holds only in-frame clones and misses some; the assay was immunoSEQ multiplex PCR. The sample records thousands of clones, almost 95% being singletons. Germline CDR1 and CDR2: SGHVS and FQNEAQ. There are 13 residues in the CDR3. Trimming took off 5 bases at V and 1 base at J, with 9 bases between the two ends. The clonotype was recovered from a human donor with Merkel cell carcinoma. Sequencing was performed on tumor tissue from Merkel cell carcinoma. This chain connects TRBV7-8 to TRBJ2-7; D ambiguous. The CDR3 is CASSPGESYEQYF. The CDR3 nucleotides are TGTGCCAGCAGCCCAGGAGAGTCCTACGAGCAGTACTTC.